Sequencing of this TCR beta chain was carried out in a study of blood T cell repertoires in COVID-19 (TCRdb year 2020). At the level of the whole study: Samples from collaborators originated in the United States, Italy and Spain and spanned both the acute and convalescent phases of COVID-19. The prospective study material was composed of cDNA or gDNA derived from T cells, B-cell-depleted T cells, or PBMCs. The dataset comprised deeply sampled blood TCRbeta repertoires from subjects exposed to, actively infected with, or recovered from COVID-19. A freely available public database, intended as a resource for researchers studying the immune response to SARS-CoV-2, is where the repertoires were released. The samples were drawn from the first 160 participants of the ongoing ImmuneRACE study and from 1,200 or so subjects provided by 6 global collaborators. Sample metadata almost always included a de-identified subject ID, COVID-19 status, age in years and sex. Where HLA class I and class II types were available, the types were taken from metadata supplied by the sample provider, not from assay-based typing. Study-level results and caveats: The quantity of clinical and demographic metadata differed by source and by participant and was supplied without curation.

Each collaborating institution followed its own protocols to collect whole blood in K2EDTA tubes. Collaborator samples were shipped for TCRbeta analysis as frozen whole blood, isolated PBMCs, or DNA extracted from either sample type. The germline V gene (reference sequence) sets CDR1 to SGHNT and CDR2 to YYREEE. The CDR3 runs 15 amino acids, cysteine and phenylalanine included. The sequence is cut down to CDR3 DNA, 45 bases in frame from base 1. After removal of 4 bases from V and 4 bases from J, the junction retains 10 bases not matched to a gene. TCRbeta CDR3 regions were amplified from genomic DNA using the immunoSEQ Assay, a bias-controlled multiplex PCR. Processing in the source paper ran as follows. Nucleated cell counts per sample were estimated from amplification of reference gene primers within the assay. Sequence reads were collapsed and filtered to measure the absolute abundance of every unique TCRbeta CDR3 rearrangement. For each sample, productive Simpson clonality was calculated by taking the square root of Simpson's diversity index across productive rearrangements. Here the immuneACCESS table is served through TCRdb, limited to in-frame sequences with V and J called. Missing clones are a known gap in these copies; in checked studies unresolved V genes cover under half, and the rest lacks a known reason. V, J and clone size are those of that table, while D and trimming were read from the DNA. The sample includes around 140,000 clones, with around 81% observed a single time. The ten largest clones take up more than 8% of the sample.

Note on this clone: Its antigen is unknown. There are no base qualities to consult, and no much larger clone falls within one base.

The receptor was derived from a human donor in a cohort sampled during active COVID-19. The sequencing sample was made of peripheral blood. The receptor chain draws on TRBV5-4 and TRBJ2-7; 8 bases in between match TRBD2. The nucleotide sequence is TGTGCCAGCAGCAGAGGGACTAGTCCCATATACGAGCAGTACTTC. The translation is CASSRGTSPIYEQYF. Where the CDR3 stops, the reference TRBV5-4 and TRBJ2-7 genes take over; the full variable domain is ETGVTQSPTHLIKTRGQQVTLRCSSQSGHNTVSWYQQALGQGPQFIFQYYREEENGRGNFPPRFSGLQFPNYSSELNVNALELDDSALYLCASSRGTSPIYEQYFGPGTRLTVT.